One sample yielded the 30 T cell receptor beta chains listed below, sequenced in a study of blood T cell repertoires in COVID-19. TCRdb keeps only in-frame clones here, not all; method: immunoSEQ multiplex PCR. The table records around 390,000 clones, roughly 89% of them present only once. Sequenced input: PBMCs or T cells enriched from blood (not recorded which). The receptors originated from a woman aged 50 to 60 who had recovered from COVID-19.

The V call is TRBV4-3, the J call TRBJ1-2; tentatively, D is TRBD1 (6 bases). The V end was cut by 0 bases, the J end by 1 base, with 12 bases between. CDR1 and CDR2 from the germline V gene are LGHNA and YSLEER. The CDR3 spans 16 residues. CDR3 loop: CASSQDQGFVNYGYTF. CDR3 DNA sequence: TGCGCCAGCAGCCAAGACCAGGGGTTCGTTAACTATGGCTACACCTTC.

The chain links TRBV4-1 to TRBJ1-5; tentative D call: TRBD1 (6 bases). This CDR3 is 20 amino acids long. Trimming took 0 bases from V and 7 from J, leaving 28 bases between them. CDR1 is MGHRA and CDR2 is YSYEKL in the germline V gene. The CDR3 bases are TGCGCCAGCAGCCAAGAAGAGGGGGTCGGGTGGAAGGTAAGAGGGCAGCCCCAGCATTTT. Its translation is CASSQEEGVGWKVRGQPQHF.

This clone was counted a single time. This chain connects TRBV7-6 to TRBJ2-7, with TRBD2 matching over 9 bases. The CDR3 is 15 amino acids. V was pared by 6 bases and J by 0 bases, with 6 bases of the junction left unmatched. In germline, CDR1 is SGHVS, CDR2 FNYEAQ. CDR3 residues: CASSRSSGASYEQYF. CDR3 in DNA: TGTGCCAGCAGTCGTTCTAGCGGGGCCTCCTACGAGCAGTACTTC.

This chain connects TRBV5-6 to TRBJ1-2; 11 bases line up with TRBD1. CDR1 is SGHDT and CDR2 is YYEEEE in the germline V gene. The CDR3 contains 16 residues. The J segment lost 0 bases and the V segment lost 2 bases, leaving 3 bases of the junction unmatched. As DNA, the CDR3 is TGTGCCAGCAGCTTCGGGACAGGGGGGACTAACTATGGCTACACCTTC. Protein product: CASSFGTGGTNYGYTF.

CDR3 bases: TGTGCCAGCGGCGGGACGGTAGACAATGAGCAGTTCTTC. This codes for CASGGTVDNEQFF. The rearrangement uses TRBV6-5 and TRBJ2-1; TRBD2 might be the D (6 bases). The CDR3 consists of 13 residues. V was trimmed by 8 bases and J by 5 bases, leaving 13 bases between them. Germline V gene lookup returns CDR1 MNHEY and CDR2 SVGAGI.

The chain combines TRBV12-3 or TRBV12-4 with TRBJ2-1; D might be TRBD2 (5 bases). The CDR3 consists of 11 residues. V was clipped by 10 bases and J by 15 bases, with 19 bases between them. DNA for the CDR3: TGTGCCACCGGGATTGGAGGAGCACGGTTCTTC. Protein product: CATGIGGARFF.

This clone occurred once. V is TRBV5-1 and J is TRBJ2-2, with 7 bases that match TRBD1. CDR3 length: 15 residues. V shed 0 bases and J 7 bases; nucleotides not matched to a gene: 6. Germline CDR1 is SGHRS and CDR2 is YFSETQ. The CDR3 here is CASSLDAGGIGELFF. The CDR3 bases are TGCGCCAGCAGCTTGGACGCAGGGGGTATCGGGGAGCTGTTTTTT.

The chain uses TRBV30 and TRBJ2-5; TRBD2 matches at 7 bases. V dropped 1 base and J dropped 13; count of bases not matched to a gene: 9. This CDR3 region has 12 residues. From germline, CDR1 is GTSNPN and CDR2 SVGIG (reference sequence). The CDR3 loop is CAWSAPGGGGYF. For the CDR3, the DNA is TGTGCCTGGAGTGCCCCGGGTGGCGGGGGGTACTTC.

The chain joins TRBV5-6 to TRBJ1-1; TRBD1 aligns across 11 bases. J was trimmed by 1 base and V by 3 bases; bases with no gene match: 5. The CDR3 has 16 amino acids. CDR1 and CDR2 from the germline V gene are SGHDT and YYEEEE. The DNA for the CDR3 is TGTGCCAGCAGCTGGACAGGGGGCTGGGGGAACACTGAAGCTTTCTTT. Its translation is CASSWTGGWGNTEAFF.

CDR3 DNA: TGTGCCAGCAGTCACAGGGCTATCAAAAACATTCAGTACTTC. Translated, it gives CASSHRAIKNIQYF. The J gene is TRBJ2-4, the V gene TRBV6-2 or TRBV6-3, with D possibly TRBD1 on 6 matching bases. The germline V and J ends were trimmed by 5 bases and 3 bases, with 11 bases remaining between them. The germline V gene encodes CDR1 MNHEY and CDR2 SVGEGT. This CDR3 contains 14 residues.

This clone was seen just once. The chain combines TRBV12-3 or TRBV12-4 with TRBJ2-7, with D perhaps matching TRBD1 (5 bases). V was pared by 3 bases and J by 6 bases, with 9 bases between. There are 12 residues in the CDR3. Written as DNA, the CDR3 is TGTGCCAGCAGTTTCCCAGGGCTCGAGCAGTACTTC. Translating gives CASSFPGLEQYF.

The chain has TRBV6-1 and TRBJ2-6, with a weak D call TRBD1 (6 bases). CDR3 length: 15 amino acids. Germline V gives CDR1 MNHNS, CDR2 SASEGT. Trimming removed 3 bases from V and 2 bases from J, with 8 bases in between. CDR3 nucleotides: TGTGCCAGCAGTGACCAGGGGACTGGGGCCAACGTCCTGACTTTC. Translating it yields CASSDQGTGANVLTF.

The chain employs TRBV28 and TRBJ2-7, with 7 bases fitting TRBD1. Germline V gives CDR1 MDHEN, CDR2 SYDVKM. The CDR3 sequence is 15 residues long. The V gene end was trimmed by 5 bases and the J gene end by 3 bases; junction bases not matched to a gene: 10. CDR3 sequence: CASSPTGLGNYEQYF. CDR3 DNA: TGTGCCAGCAGTCCGACAGGGTTGGGGAACTACGAGCAGTACTTC.

The rearrangement uses TRBV5-8 and TRBJ1-1; the match to TRBD1 covers 10 bases. V lost 3 bases to trimming and J lost 5 bases; unmatched junction nucleotides: 7. The CDR3 spans 15 residues. CDR1 SGHTS and CDR2 YDEGEE come from the germline V gene. The CDR3 DNA follows: TGTGCCAGCAGCTCATACGACAGGGGGCGAACTGAAGCTTTCTTT. Translation gives CASSSYDRGRTEAFF.

The J gene is TRBJ2-5, the V gene TRBV6-5; D is unresolved. The CDR3 covers 12 residues. Germline V gene lookup returns CDR1 MNHEY and CDR2 SVGAGI. Trimming took off 6 bases at V and 2 bases at J, with 7 bases between the two ends. DNA of the CDR3: TGTGCCAGCAGCCGGCGGCAAGAGACCCAGTACTTC. This codes for CASSRRQETQYF.

This sequence joins TRBV10-3 and TRBJ2-3; 12 bases fit TRBD2. Germline assignment: CDR1 ENHRY and CDR2 SYGVKD. Trimming removed 6 bases from V and 1 base from J; junction bases left unmatched: 2. The CDR3 runs to 15 residues. In DNA, the CDR3 is TGTGCCATCAGCCTAGCGGGGGGGGGCACAGATACGCAGTATTTT. Amino acids: CAISLAGGGTDTQYF.

The rearrangement links TRBV28 to TRBJ2-7; 8 bases match TRBD2. The CDR3 is made up of 16 amino acids. Germline V gene lookup returns CDR1 MDHEN and CDR2 SYDVKM. Germline trimming cut 4 bases from V and 2 bases from J; bases unmatched to any gene: 10. DNA for the CDR3: TGTGCCAGCAGTTCCCCCGGCGGGGGGACCCCCTACGAGCAGTACTTC. Its protein is CASSSPGGGTPYEQYF.

The chain carries TRBV5-8 and TRBJ1-1, with D unclear. V was cut by 0 bases and J by 4 bases, with 10 bases left in between. Per the germline V gene, CDR1 is SGHTS and CDR2 is YDEGEE. The CDR3 extends over 14 amino acids. This CDR3 reads CASSLAVGSTEAFF. As DNA, the CDR3 is TGTGCCAGCAGCTTGGCCGTTGGGAGCACTGAAGCTTTCTTT.

V gene TRBV7-3 combines with J gene TRBJ2-5, with 10 nucleotides matching TRBD2. Germline V gene data show CDR1 as SGHTA and CDR2 as FQGTGA. Trimming took 6 bases from V and 5 from J; bases not matched to a gene: 9. The CDR3 is made up of 15 amino acids. The CDR3 spells CASSPSGGALETQYF. The DNA for the CDR3 is TGTGCCAGCAGTCCCAGCGGGGGGGCCCTGGAGACCCAGTACTTC.

The gene calls are TRBV5-1 and TRBJ1-4; possible D gene TRBD1, 6 bases. Germline-derived CDR1 and CDR2 are SGHRS and YFSETQ. The CDR3 loop spans 16 amino acids. V lost 0 bases, J lost 8 bases, and 17 bases lay in between. CDR3 residues: CASSLGSFGTYEKLFF. The CDR3 DNA is TGCGCCAGCAGCTTGGGGAGTTTTGGGACATACGAAAAACTGTTTTTT.

This clone was recorded once. The rearrangement uses TRBV4-1 and TRBJ1-2; the D gene is possibly TRBD1 (6 bases). Germline loops: CDR1 MGHRA, CDR2 YSYEKL. The V and J ends lost 4 bases and 7 bases respectively, with 22 bases between them. This CDR3 comprises 16 residues. The chain's CDR3 is CASSPLGGRQVAGYTF. CDR3 sequence (DNA): TGCGCCAGCAGCCCGTTAGGGGGACGCCAGGTGGCTGGCTACACCTTC.

This clone was observed once. This sequence joins TRBV7-2 and TRBJ2-3, with 8 bases that match TRBD2. The trim removed 6 bases at V and 3 bases at J, leaving 11 bases unmatched. This CDR3 has 16 amino acids. Germline assignment: CDR1 SGHTA and CDR2 FQGNSA. DNA of the CDR3: TGTGCCAGCAGTCCCGAACGGCGGGGGGCTACAGATACGCAGTATTTT. Protein: CASSPERRGATDTQYF.

The chain couples TRBV3-1 (or the pseudogene TRBV3-2) to TRBJ1-6, with D unclear. In germline, CDR1 is LGHDT, CDR2 YNNKEL (reference sequence). The CDR3 extends over 13 amino acids. Trimming stripped 2 bases from V and 17 bases from J, with 16 bases between. DNA for the CDR3: TGTGCCAGCAGCCAAACCCCGACCGGGAACATCCACTTT. Encoded protein: CASSQTPTGNIHF.

This clone was counted once. V is TRBV28 and J is TRBJ1-2; D not certain. CDR1 is MDHEN and CDR2 is SYDVKM in the germline V gene. The CDR3 runs 11 residues. Trimming removed 8 bases from V and 8 bases from J, with 12 bases in between. The CDR3 bases are TGTGCCAGCCTCAGTGGCTCGGGCTACACCTTC. Translation: CASLSGSGYTF.

The chain combines TRBV2 with TRBJ1-5, with TRBD1 identical over 8 bases. Looked up from germline, CDR1 is SNHLY and CDR2 is FYNNEI. The CDR3 consists of 15 residues. V dropped 4 bases and J dropped 0; count of bases not matched to a gene: 2. The CDR3 is CASSGTGLSNQPQHF. The CDR3 coding sequence is TGTGCCAGCAGTGGGACAGGGCTTAGCAATCAGCCCCAGCATTTT.

The V call is TRBV6-2 or TRBV6-3, the J call TRBJ1-2; no clear D gene. The V and J ends lost 2 bases and 2 bases respectively, with 12 bases between them. Germline V gene data show CDR1 as MNHEY and CDR2 as SVGEGT. This CDR3 contains 15 residues. DNA of the CDR3: TGTGCCAGCAGTTACCGTTTGACACCCAACTATGGCTACACCTTC. This codes for CASSYRLTPNYGYTF.

This chain links TRBV3-1 (or the pseudogene TRBV3-2) with TRBJ1-4, with D perhaps TRBD1 (6 bases). CDR3 length equals 16 residues. V was clipped by 1 base and J by 7 bases, with 16 bases between them. Germline V gene sequence: CDR1 LGHDT, CDR2 YNNKEL (reference sequence). CDR3 sequence (DNA): TGTGCCAGCAGCCAAGGAAACCAGGGGCAGAGTGAAAAACTGTTTTTT. This sequence encodes CASSQGNQGQSEKLFF.

The J gene is TRBJ1-2, the V gene TRBV6-6; 7 positions agree with TRBD1. The CDR3 sequence is 12 residues long. V lost 5 bases and J lost 11; bases outside the gene matches: 8. Germline values: CDR1 MNHNY, CDR2 SVGAGI (reference sequence). The CDR3 bases are TGTGCCAGCAGTCCGACAGGGACCCTTTACACCTTC. It translates to CASSPTGTLYTF.

The chain combines TRBV18 with TRBJ2-1; 7 bases align to TRBD1. This CDR3 spans 17 amino acids. Germline V lookup: CDR1 KGHSH, CDR2 LQKENI. After removal of 3 bases from V and 1 base from J, the junction contained 9 bases not matched to a gene. The CDR3 is CASSPASTGRSYNEQFF. CDR3 coding DNA: TGTGCCAGCTCACCCGCCTCGACAGGGAGATCCTACAATGAGCAGTTCTTC.

J is TRBJ1-2 and V is TRBV10-3, with 12 positions matching TRBD1. The length of the CDR3 is 15 residues. CDR1 ENHRY and CDR2 SYGVKD come from the germline V gene. The J segment lost 4 bases and the V segment lost 10 bases, leaving 10 bases of the junction unmatched. The CDR3 sequence: CATPGQGAGSYGYTF. The CDR3 coding sequence is TGTGCCACGCCGGGACAGGGGGCGGGGAGCTATGGCTACACCTTC.